These 9 T cell receptor beta chains came from one sample sequenced in a study of blood T cell repertoires in COVID-19. Profiled with immunoSEQ multiplex PCR; TCRdb holds only in-frame clones, not every one. Among more than 90,000 clones listed, around 80% were seen once. Sample: peripheral blood. These receptors all come from a man of 80 years or more with acute or convalescent COVID-19.

V is TRBV20-1 and J is TRBJ1-1; no clear D. The CDR3 loop spans 12 amino acids. CDR1 is DFQATT, CDR2 SNEGSKA, per germline (reference sequence). V lost 3 bases to trimming and J lost 6 bases, with 11 bases between them. For the CDR3, the DNA is TGCAGTGCTAGTGTTGAGGTCGCTGAAGCTTTCTTT. Residues: CSASVEVAEAFF.

This chain uses TRBV19 with TRBJ2-3, with 9 bases lining up with TRBD1. CDR1 LNHDA and CDR2 SQIVND come from the germline V gene (reference sequence). V was pared by 5 bases and J by 3 bases, with 6 bases of the junction left unmatched. This CDR3 is 15 amino acids long. CDR3 nucleotides: TGTGCCAGTAGTCCAGGACAGGGGTGGACAGATACGCAGTATTTT. Amino acid sequence: CASSPGQGWTDTQYF.

The chain couples TRBV7-2 to TRBJ1-4; maybe TRBD1 (5 bases). This CDR3 has 14 residues. CDR1 and CDR2 (germline): SGHTA, FQGNSA. The V and J ends lost 6 bases and 8 bases respectively, with 16 bases between them. The chain's CDR3 is CASRPFGAREKLFF. Written as DNA, the CDR3 is TGTGCCAGCAGGCCTTTTGGGGCGCGGGAAAAACTGTTTTTT.

This clone was seen once. This chain connects TRBV5-1 to TRBJ1-2; D is ambiguous. The ends were cut back, 0 bases at V and 12 bases at J, with 12 bases in the middle. CDR3 length: 12 residues. CDR1 is SGHRS and CDR2 is YFSETQ in the germline V gene. CDR3 in amino acids: CASSLVAGFDTF. The CDR3 bases are TGCGCCAGCAGCTTGGTTGCGGGGTTCGACACCTTC.

The genes are TRBV6-2 or TRBV6-3 and TRBJ2-7, with a weak D call TRBD1 (6 bases). V dropped 6 bases and J dropped 0 bases, with 15 bases sitting between them. There are 15 residues in the CDR3. CDR1 and CDR2 (germline): MNHEY, SVGEGT. For the CDR3, the DNA is TGTGCCAGCAGCCGTCGATCACAGGGCTCCTACGAGCAGTACTTC. It translates to CASSRRSQGSYEQYF.

V is TRBV6-1 and J is TRBJ2-1; possibly TRBD1 for D (6 bases). Trimming stripped 3 bases from V and 9 bases from J, with 12 bases between. CDR3 length equals 13 residues. From germline, CDR1 is MNHNS and CDR2 SASEGT. This CDR3 is CASSDLSGVEQFF. In DNA form, the CDR3 reads TGTGCCAGCAGTGACCTCTCAGGGGTTGAGCAGTTCTTC.

This clone was observed a few times. The chain is built from TRBV3-1 (or the pseudogene TRBV3-2) and TRBJ2-7, with TRBD1 identical over 8 bases. Trimming cost V 1 base and J 2 bases; bases outside gene matches: 16. This CDR3 has 19 amino acids. Germline-derived CDR1 and CDR2 are LGHDT and YNNKEL (reference sequence). The CDR3 is CASSQVGFRGQAQAYEQYF. The DNA of the CDR3 is TGTGCCAGCAGCCAAGTCGGATTCAGGGGACAGGCCCAGGCCTACGAGCAGTACTTC.

There are many counts of this clone. The chain recombines TRBV5-4 with TRBJ2-3; TRBD2 aligns across 7 bases. CDR1 and CDR2 from the germline V gene are SGHNT and YYREEE (reference sequence). Germline trimming cut 0 bases from V and 6 bases from J; bases unmatched to any gene: 13. CDR3 length equals 17 residues. CDR3 DNA: TGTGCCAGCAGCTTGGGGATACTAGCGTCCCGCGGGGATACGCAGTATTTT. Amino acid sequence: CASSLGILASRGDTQYF.

V and J are TRBV6-5 and TRBJ1-5; 7 bases align to TRBD1. V gave up 6 bases and J gave up 2 bases; unmatched junction bases: 7. CDR1 is MNHEY and CDR2 is SVGAGI in the germline V gene. The CDR3 consists of 15 residues. CDR3 in DNA: TGTGCCAGCAGCTCAACAGGGGTTGGCAATCAGCCCCAGCATTTT. It is translated as CASSSTGVGNQPQHF.